The entry that follows covers one T cell receptor (beta chain) sequence. Antigen: not known. The data were obtained in a study of T cell repertoires in cytomegalovirus infection. Study background: Public signatures in TCR beta pointed to CMV infection and matching HLA type. General study findings and limits: The ex vivo response was dominated by HLA-C-restricted CMV-specific TCR beta clonotypes. The cumulative frequency of public TCR beta families distinguished individuals who carried CMV together with the relevant HLA.

Germline-derived CDR1 and CDR2 are LNHDA and SQIVND (reference sequence). The V gene end was trimmed by 7 bases and the J gene end by 2 bases; junction bases not matched to a gene: 7. The CDR3 loop spans 15 amino acids. A single record per CDR3 protein comes from TCRdb applying MiXCR to the reads. The table shows about 830,000 distinct CDR3 sequences, with 30% to 35% occurring only once. The sample was cultured CD8+ T cells from PBMCs, taken from culture after CMV antigen stimulation. This chain joins TRBV19 and TRBJ2-3; 9 bases map to TRBD2. This TCR was sampled from a human donor in good health (CMV status not recorded). Some clones in this sample may be carry-over from other donors' samples. The CDR3 nucleotides are TGTGCCAGTACCCCCCTAGCGGGGATCACAGATACGCAGTATTTT. Protein product: CASTPLAGITDTQYF.